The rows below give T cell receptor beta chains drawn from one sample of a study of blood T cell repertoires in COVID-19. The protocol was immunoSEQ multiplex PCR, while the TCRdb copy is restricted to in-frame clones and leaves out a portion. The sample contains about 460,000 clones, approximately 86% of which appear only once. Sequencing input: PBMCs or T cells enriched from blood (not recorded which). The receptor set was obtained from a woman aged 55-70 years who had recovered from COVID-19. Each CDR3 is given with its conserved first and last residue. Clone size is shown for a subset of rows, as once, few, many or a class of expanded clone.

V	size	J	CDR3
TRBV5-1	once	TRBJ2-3	CASSRKGGETDTQYF
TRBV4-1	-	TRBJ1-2	CASRPTGGLDGYTF
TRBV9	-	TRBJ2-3	CASESPGREGTQYF
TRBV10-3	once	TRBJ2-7	CAIRGTVSYEQYF
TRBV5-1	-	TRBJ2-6	CASSNTGTGANVLTF
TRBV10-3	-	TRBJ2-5	CAISQASGEQTQYF
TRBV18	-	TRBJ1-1	CASSPPSRGLGTEAFF
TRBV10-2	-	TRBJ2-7	CASSESAGGSYEQYF
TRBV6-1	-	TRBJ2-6	CASSEVEGGPGANVLTF
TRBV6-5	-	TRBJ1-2	CAISPGFGGYTF
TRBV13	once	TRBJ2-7	CASSTGTGNYEQYF
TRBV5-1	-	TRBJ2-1	CASSLVGTMGNEQFF
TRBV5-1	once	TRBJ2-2	CASSFRDRRGPNTGELFF
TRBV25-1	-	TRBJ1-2	CASSEAGTGGWNYGYTF
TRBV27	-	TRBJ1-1	CASATVMNTEAFF
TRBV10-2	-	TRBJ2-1	CASSEKSGGHNNEQFF
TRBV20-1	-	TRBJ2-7	CSAGSLGEQYF
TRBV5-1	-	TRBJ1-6	CASSLTDRGISSYNSPLHF
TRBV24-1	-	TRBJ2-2	CATQQGQNTGELFF
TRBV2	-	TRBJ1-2	CASSLTGGAPWGYTF
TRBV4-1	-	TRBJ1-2	CASSQAGIGGYTF
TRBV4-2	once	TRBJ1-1	CASSQDLTGPTEAFF
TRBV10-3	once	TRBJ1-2	CAISEGQGYGYTF
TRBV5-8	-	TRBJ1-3	CASSLSGGNTIYF
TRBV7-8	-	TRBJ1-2	CASSLGTRDRADGYTF
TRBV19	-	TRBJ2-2	CASSPSGAAGELFF
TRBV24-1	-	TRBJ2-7	CATSAPRASSGGVYEQYF
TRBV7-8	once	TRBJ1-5	CASSLVAGNNQPQHF
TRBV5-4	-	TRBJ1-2	CASSLAGTGYGYTF
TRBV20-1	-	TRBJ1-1	CSAQQGAVAFF
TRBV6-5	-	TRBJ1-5	CASSYTGGVINQPQHF
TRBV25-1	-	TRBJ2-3	CASRDHTSGGADTQYF
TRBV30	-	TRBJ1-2	CAWSVSPLGKGYTF
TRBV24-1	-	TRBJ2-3	CATRMGQTDTQYF
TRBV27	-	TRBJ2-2	CASSLSTDTGELFF